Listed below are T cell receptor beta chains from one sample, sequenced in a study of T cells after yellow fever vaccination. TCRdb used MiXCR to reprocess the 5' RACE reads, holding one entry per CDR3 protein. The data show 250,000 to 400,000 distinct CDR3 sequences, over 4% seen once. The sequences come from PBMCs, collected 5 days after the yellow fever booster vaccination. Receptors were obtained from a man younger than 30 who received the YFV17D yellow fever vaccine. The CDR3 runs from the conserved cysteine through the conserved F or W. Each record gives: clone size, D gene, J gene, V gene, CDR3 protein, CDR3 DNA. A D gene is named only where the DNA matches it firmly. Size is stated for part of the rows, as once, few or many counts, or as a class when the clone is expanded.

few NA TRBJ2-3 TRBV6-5 CASSLTASDTQYF TGTGCCAGCAGCTTGACTGCCTCAGATACGCAGTATTTT
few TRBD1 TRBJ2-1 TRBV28 CASRRPLGTVKQFF TGTGCCAGCAGGAGACCCTTGGGGACAGTCAAGCAGTTCTTC
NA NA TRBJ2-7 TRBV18 CASSPGPGAAYEQYF TGTGCCAGCTCACCAGGGCCAGGCGCTGCCTACGAGCAGTACTTC
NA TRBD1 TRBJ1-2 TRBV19 CASSIDPTGQLYGYTF TGTGCCAGTAGTATAGATCCGACGGGACAGCTATATGGCTACACCTTC
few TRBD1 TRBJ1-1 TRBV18 CASSAGTGLEAFF TGTGCCAGCTCGGCCGGGACAGGGCTTGAAGCTTTCTTT
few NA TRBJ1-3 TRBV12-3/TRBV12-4 CASSLIPAGVGGNTIYF TGTGCCAGCAGTTTAATCCCGGCAGGGGTAGGAGGAAACACCATATATTTT
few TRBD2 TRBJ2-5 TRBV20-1 CSARVPASGNWETQYF TGCAGTGCTAGAGTTCCGGCTAGCGGGAACTGGGAGACCCAGTACTTC
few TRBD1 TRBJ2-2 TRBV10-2 CASRSTGQLNTGELFF TGCGCCAGCAGATCGACAGGGCAATTGAACACCGGGGAGCTGTTTTTT
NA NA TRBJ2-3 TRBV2 CASSESQTDTQYF TGTGCCAGCAGTGAAAGCCAGACAGATACGCAGTATTTT
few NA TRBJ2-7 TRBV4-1 CASSQGVRGNEQYF TGCGCCAGCAGCCAAGGCGTCAGGGGAAACGAGCAGTACTTC
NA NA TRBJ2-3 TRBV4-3 CASSQVPRRQEPTGPTDTQYF TGCGCCAGCAGCCAAGTCCCTCGTAGACAGGAACCGACAGGCCCCACAGATACGCAGTATTTT
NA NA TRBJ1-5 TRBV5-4 CASSLFPGSNQPQHF TGTGCCAGCAGCTTATTCCCGGGTAGCAATCAGCCCCAGCATTTT
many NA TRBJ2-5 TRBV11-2 CASSLGVGDQETQYF TGTGCCAGCAGCTTAGGGGTCGGGGACCAAGAGACCCAGTACTTC
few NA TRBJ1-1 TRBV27 CASSFRTEAFF TGTGCCAGCAGTTTCCGAACTGAAGCTTTCTTT
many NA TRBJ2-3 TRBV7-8 CASSLTLGGQGDTQYF TGTGCCAGCAGCTTAACGTTGGGGGGGCAGGGAGATACGCAGTATTTT
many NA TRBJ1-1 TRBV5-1 CASSLIAGDTEAFF TGCGCCAGCAGCTTGATTGCAGGGGACACTGAAGCTTTCTTT
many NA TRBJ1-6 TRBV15 CATSRVTDSPLHF TGTGCCACCAGCAGAGTGACAGATTCACCCCTCCACTTT
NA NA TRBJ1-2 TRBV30 CAWTLQGHGYTF TGTGCCTGGACCCTCCAGGGGCATGGCTACACCTTC
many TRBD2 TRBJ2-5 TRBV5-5 CASSLRGGQETQYF TGTGCCAGCAGCTTGCGGGGAGGGCAAGAGACCCAGTACTTC
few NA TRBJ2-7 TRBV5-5 CASSWDFYEQYF TGTGCCAGCAGTTGGGACTTCTACGAGCAGTACTTC
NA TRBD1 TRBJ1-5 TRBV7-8 CASKLTGNQPQHF TGTGCCAGCAAGTTGACAGGGAATCAGCCCCAGCATTTT
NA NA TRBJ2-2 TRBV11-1 CASSFDQNTGELFF TGTGCCAGCAGCTTCGACCAAAACACCGGGGAGCTGTTTTTT
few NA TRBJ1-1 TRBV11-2 CAPPGEGKNEAFF TGTGCCCCCCCCGGGGAGGGGAAGAATGAAGCTTTCTTT
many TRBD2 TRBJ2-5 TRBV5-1 CASTLLAGGRGQETQYF TGCGCCAGCACCTTACTAGCGGGGGGCCGGGGTCAAGAGACCCAGTACTTC
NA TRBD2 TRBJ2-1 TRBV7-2 CASSLADSGGRFNEQFF TGTGCCAGCAGCTTAGCTGATAGCGGGGGGCGTTTCAATGAGCAGTTCTTC
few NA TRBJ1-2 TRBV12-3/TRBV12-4 CASRIGGGRRHGYTF TGTGCCAGCAGGATTGGAGGAGGGAGGCGGCATGGCTACACCTTC
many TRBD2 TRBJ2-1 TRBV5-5 CASSLRAGLNNEQFF TGTGCCAGCAGCTTGAGAGCGGGGCTAAACAATGAGCAGTTCTTC
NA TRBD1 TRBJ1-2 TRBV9 CASSVEGGHGYTF TGTGCCAGCAGCGTAGAAGGGGGCCATGGCTACACCTTC
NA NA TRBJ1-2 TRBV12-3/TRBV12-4 CASSFRRRGGGYTF TGTGCCAGCAGTTTCCGTCGACGCGGAGGTGGCTACACCTTC
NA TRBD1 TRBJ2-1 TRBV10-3 CAIRGTVGHNEQFF TGTGCCATCAGGGGGACAGTAGGGCACAATGAGCAGTTCTTC
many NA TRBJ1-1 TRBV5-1 CASSLSQDALALNTEAFF TGCGCCAGCAGCCTATCACAGGACGCACTGGCCTTGAACACTGAAGCTTTCTTT
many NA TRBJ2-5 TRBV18 CASSPETDETQYF TGTGCCAGCTCACCAGAGACAGACGAGACCCAGTACTTC
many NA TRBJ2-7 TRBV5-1 CASSSGLTTTFYEQYF TGCGCCAGCAGCTCAGGATTGACAACTACTTTCTACGAGCAGTACTTC
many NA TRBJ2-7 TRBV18 CASSPSTEAYEQYF TGTGCCAGCTCACCATCAACAGAGGCCTACGAGCAGTACTTC
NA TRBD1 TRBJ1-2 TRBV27 CASSLGTGQGYAF TGTGCCAGCAGCTTGGGGACAGGGCAAGGCTACGCCTTC
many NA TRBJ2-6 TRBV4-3 CASSHFEGGGSGANVLTF TGCGCCAGCAGCCACTTTGAGGGGGGCGGCTCTGGGGCCAACGTCCTGACTTTC